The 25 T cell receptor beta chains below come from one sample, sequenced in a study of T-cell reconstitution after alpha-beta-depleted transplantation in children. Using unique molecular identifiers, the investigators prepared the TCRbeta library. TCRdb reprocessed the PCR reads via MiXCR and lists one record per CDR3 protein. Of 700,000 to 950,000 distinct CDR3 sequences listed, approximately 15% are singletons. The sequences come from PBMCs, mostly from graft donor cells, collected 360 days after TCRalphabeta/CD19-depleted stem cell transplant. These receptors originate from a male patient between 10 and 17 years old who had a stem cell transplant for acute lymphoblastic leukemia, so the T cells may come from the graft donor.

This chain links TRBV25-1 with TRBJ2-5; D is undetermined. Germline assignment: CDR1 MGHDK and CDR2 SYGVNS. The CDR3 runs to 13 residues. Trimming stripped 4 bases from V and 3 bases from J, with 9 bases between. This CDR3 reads CASSGTVEETQYF. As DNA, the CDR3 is TGTGCCAGCAGTGGGACCGTAGAAGAGACCCAGTACTTC.

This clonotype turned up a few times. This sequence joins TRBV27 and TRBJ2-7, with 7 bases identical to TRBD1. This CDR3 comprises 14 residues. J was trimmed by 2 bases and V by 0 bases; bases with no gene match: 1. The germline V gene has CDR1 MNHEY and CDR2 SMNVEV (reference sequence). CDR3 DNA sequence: TGTGCCAGCAGTTTATCTACAGGGGCCTACGAGCAGTACTTC. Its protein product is CASSLSTGAYEQYF.

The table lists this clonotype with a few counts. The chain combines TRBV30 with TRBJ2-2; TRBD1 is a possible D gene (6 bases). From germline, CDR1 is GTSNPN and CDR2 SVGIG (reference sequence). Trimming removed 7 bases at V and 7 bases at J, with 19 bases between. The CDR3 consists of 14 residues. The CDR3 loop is CASPLQGLLGELFF. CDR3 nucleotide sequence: TGTGCCTCCCCTCTCCAGGGGCTACTCGGGGAGCTGTTTTTT. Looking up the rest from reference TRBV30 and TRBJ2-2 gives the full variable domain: SQTIHQWPATLVQPVGSPLSLECTVEGTSNPNLYWYRQAAGRGLQLLFYSVGIGQISSEVPQNLSASRPQDRQFILSSKKLLLSDSGFYLCASPLQGLLGELFFGEGSRLTVL.

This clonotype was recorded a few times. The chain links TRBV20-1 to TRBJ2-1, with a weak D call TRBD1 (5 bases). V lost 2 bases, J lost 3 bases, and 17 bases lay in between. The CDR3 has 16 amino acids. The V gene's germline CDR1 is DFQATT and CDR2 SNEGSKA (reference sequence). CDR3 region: CSARLRAFKLYNEQFF. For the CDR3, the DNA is TGCAGTGCTAGACTCAGGGCGTTTAAACTCTACAATGAGCAGTTCTTC.

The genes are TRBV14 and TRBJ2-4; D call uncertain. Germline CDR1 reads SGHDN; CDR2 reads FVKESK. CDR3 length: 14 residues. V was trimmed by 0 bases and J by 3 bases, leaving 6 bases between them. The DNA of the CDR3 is TGTGCCAGCAGCCAAGATCTCGTCAAAAACATTCAGTACTTC. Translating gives CASSQDLVKNIQYF.

CDR3 nucleotides: TGTGCCAGCAGCTTTTATGGGGCGGCCTACGAGCAGTACTTC. Protein product: CASSFYGAAYEQYF. The chain uses TRBV7-2 and TRBJ2-7, with a tentative D call TRBD1 (5 bases). The CDR3 has 14 residues. Between the trimmed V and J ends, which lost 3 bases and 2 bases, there was a span of 11 bases. Germline CDR1 is SGHTA and CDR2 is FQGNSA.

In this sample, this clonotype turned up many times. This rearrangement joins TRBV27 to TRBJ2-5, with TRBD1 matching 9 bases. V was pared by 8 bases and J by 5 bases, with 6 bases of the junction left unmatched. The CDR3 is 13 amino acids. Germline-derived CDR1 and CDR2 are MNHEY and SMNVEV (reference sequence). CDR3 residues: CASCYRGRETQYF. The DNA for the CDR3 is TGTGCCAGCTGCTACAGGGGGCGGGAGACCCAGTACTTC.

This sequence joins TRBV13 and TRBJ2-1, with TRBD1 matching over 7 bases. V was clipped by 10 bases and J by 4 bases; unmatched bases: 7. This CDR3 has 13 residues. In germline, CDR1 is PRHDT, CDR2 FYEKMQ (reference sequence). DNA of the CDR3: TGTGCCACCCGACAGGGTCTATACAATGAGCAGTTCTTC. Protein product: CATRQGLYNEQFF.

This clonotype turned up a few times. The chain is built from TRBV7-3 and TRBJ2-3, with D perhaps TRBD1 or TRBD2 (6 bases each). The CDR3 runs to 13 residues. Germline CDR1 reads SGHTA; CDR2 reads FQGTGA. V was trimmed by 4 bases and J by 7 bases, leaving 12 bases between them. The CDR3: CASSSGAGNTQYF. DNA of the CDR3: TGTGCCAGCAGCTCGGGGGCGGGAAATACGCAGTATTTT.

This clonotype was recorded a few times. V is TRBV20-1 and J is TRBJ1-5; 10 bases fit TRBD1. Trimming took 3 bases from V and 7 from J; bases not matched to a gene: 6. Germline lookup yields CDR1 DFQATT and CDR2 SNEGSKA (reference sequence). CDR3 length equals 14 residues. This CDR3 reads CSASPGQGLQPQHF. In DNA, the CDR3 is TGCAGTGCTAGTCCGGGACAGGGGCTCCAGCCCCAGCATTTT.

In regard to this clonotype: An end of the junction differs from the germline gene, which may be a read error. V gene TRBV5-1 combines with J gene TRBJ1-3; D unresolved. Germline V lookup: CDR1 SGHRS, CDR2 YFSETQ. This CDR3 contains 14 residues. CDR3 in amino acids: CASSLGGSGNSIYF. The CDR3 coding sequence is TGCGCCAGCAGCTTGGGGGGATCAGGAAACAGCATATATTTT.

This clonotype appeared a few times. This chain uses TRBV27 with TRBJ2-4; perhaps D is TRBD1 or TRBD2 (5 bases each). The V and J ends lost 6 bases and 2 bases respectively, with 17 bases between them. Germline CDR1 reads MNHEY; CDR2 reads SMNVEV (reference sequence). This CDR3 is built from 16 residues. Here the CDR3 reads CASSLMGVATKNIQYF. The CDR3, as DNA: TGTGCCAGCAGCCTCATGGGGGTGGCGACCAAAAACATTCAGTACTTC.

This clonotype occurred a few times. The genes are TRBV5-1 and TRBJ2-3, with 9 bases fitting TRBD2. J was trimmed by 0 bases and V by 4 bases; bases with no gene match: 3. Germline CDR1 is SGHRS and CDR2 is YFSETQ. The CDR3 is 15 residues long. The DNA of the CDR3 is TGCGCCAGCAGCGCTAGCGGGAAAAGCACAGATACGCAGTATTTT. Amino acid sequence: CASSASGKSTDTQYF.

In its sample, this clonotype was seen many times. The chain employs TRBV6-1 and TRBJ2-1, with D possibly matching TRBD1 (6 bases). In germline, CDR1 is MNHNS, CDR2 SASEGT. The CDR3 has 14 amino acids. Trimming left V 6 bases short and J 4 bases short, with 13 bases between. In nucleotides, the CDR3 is TGTGCCAGCAGCCCGGGACACCCATACAATGAGCAGTTCTTC. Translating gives CASSPGHPYNEQFF.

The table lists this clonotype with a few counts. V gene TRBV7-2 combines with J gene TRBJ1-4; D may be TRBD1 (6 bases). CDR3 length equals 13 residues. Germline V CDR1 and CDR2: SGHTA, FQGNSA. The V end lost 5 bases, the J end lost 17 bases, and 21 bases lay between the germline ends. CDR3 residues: CASSQKRGEKLFF. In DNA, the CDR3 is TGTGCCAGCAGCCAAAAAAGGGGGGAAAAGCTCTTTTTT.

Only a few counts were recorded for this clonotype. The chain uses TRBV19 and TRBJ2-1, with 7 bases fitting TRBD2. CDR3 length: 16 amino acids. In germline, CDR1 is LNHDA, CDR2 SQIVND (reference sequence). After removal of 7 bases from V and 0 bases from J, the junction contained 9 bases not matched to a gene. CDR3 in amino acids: CASKYRGRASYNEQFF. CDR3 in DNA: TGTGCCAGTAAGTATCGCGGGAGAGCCTCCTACAATGAGCAGTTCTTC.

The CDR3 DNA is TGTGCCAGCAGTGCAAGGGACAGGGGCCGTAGCAATCAGCCCCAGCATTTT. Amino acids: CASSARDRGRSNQPQHF. The chain uses TRBV27 and TRBJ1-5; 10 nucleotides match TRBD1. The germline V gene encodes CDR1 MNHEY and CDR2 SMNVEV (reference sequence). The V gene end was trimmed by 5 bases and the J gene end by 0 bases; junction bases not matched to a gene: 7. The CDR3 is made up of 17 amino acids.

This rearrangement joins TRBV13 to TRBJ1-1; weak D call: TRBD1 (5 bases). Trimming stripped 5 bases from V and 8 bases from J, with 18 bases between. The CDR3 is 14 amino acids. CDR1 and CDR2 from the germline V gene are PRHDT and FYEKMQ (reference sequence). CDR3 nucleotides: TGTGCCAGCAGCAATAGGGACTTCTTTGCGGAAGCTTTCTTT. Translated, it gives CASSNRDFFAEAFF.

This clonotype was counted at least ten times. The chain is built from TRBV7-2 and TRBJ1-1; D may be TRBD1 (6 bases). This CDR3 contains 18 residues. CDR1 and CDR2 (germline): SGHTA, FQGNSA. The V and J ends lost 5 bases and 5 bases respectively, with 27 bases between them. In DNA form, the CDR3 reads TGTGCCAGCAGCAATCATTTGGGTGGAACAGGGTCGAAGACTGAAGCTTTCTTT. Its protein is CASSNHLGGTGSKTEAFF.

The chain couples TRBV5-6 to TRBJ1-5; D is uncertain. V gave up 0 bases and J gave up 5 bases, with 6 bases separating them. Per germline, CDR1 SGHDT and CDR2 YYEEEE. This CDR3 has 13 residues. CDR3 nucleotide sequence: TGTGCCAGCAGCTTGGAGCGGGATCAGCCCCAGCATTTT. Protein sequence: CASSLERDQPQHF.

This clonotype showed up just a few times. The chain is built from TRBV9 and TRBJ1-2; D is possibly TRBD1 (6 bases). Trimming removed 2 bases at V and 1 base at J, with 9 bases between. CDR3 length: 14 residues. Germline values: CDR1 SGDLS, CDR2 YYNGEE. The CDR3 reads CASSVRQDNYGYTF. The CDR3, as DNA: TGTGCCAGCAGCGTCCGACAGGATAACTATGGCTACACCTTC.

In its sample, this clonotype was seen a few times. CDR3 nucleotide sequence: TGTGCCACCAGCCGAGGGGAGACCCAGTACTTC. It encodes CATSRGETQYF. The gene calls are TRBV15 and TRBJ2-5, with D possibly TRBD2 on 5 matching bases. CDR3 length equals 11 residues. In germline, CDR1 is LNHNV, CDR2 YYDKDF (reference sequence). V was shortened by 5 bases and J by 5 bases, with 6 bases between the two germline ends. The full variable domain, its missing parts supplied by reference TRBV15 and TRBJ2-5, is DAMVIQNPRYQVTQFGKPVTLSCSQTLNHNVMYWYQQKSSQAPKLLFHYYDKDFNNEADTPDNFQSRRPNTSFCFLDIRSPGLGDTAMYLCATSRGETQYFGPGTRLLVL.

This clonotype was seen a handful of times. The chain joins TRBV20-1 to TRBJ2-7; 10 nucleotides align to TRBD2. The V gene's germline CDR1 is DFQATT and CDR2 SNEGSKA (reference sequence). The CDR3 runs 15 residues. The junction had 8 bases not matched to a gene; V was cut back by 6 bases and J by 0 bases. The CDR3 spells CSAPGLADSSYEQYF. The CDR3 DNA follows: TGCAGTGCCCCTGGACTAGCGGACTCCTCCTACGAGCAGTACTTC.

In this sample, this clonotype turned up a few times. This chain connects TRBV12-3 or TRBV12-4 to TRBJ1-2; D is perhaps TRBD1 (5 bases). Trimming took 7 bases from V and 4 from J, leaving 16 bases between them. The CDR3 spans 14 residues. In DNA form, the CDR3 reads TGTGCCAGCACCGTACGGGCAGGGCCCTATGGCTACACCTTC. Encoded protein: CASTVRAGPYGYTF.

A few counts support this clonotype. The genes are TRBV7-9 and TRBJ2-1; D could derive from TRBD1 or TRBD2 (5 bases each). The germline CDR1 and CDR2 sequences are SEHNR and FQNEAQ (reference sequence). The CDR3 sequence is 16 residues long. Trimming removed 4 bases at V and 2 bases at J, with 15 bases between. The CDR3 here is CASSSMQGRPYNEQFF. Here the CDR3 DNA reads TGTGCCAGCAGCTCCATGCAGGGACGGCCCTACAATGAGCAGTTCTTC.